The source of this T cell receptor (beta chain) is a study of blood T cells in healthy people across ages. Broader study findings: Any conclusive comparison of naive versus antigen-experienced cells was prevented by using unsorted PBMCs. Long-lived donors carried more naive CD4+ cells and greater diversity than aged donors.

Alongside a J-beta primer mix, a sample-barcoded 5' primer served in a second PCR lasting roughly 7 to 11 cycles. Through a template-switch adaptor with 12 random nucleotides, each cDNA molecule received a tag. One entry per CDR3 protein, called by TCRdb with MiXCR from the 5' RACE reads. The repertoire consists of about 1,500,000 distinct CDR3 sequences, with roughly 27% occurring once and the leading ten covering more than 6%. In regard to this clonotype: The antigen is undetermined.

The ends were cut back, 1 base at V and 6 bases at J, with 7 bases in the middle. This CDR3 has 13 residues. This receptor was taken from a woman aged 30 to 39 in good health. The chain is built from TRBV12-3 or TRBV12-4 and TRBJ2-4; D unclear. Sequencing was carried out using blood. CDR3 sequence: CASSLGHLNIQYF. In DNA form, the CDR3 reads TGTGCCAGCAGTTTAGGGCACTTAAACATTCAGTACTTC.